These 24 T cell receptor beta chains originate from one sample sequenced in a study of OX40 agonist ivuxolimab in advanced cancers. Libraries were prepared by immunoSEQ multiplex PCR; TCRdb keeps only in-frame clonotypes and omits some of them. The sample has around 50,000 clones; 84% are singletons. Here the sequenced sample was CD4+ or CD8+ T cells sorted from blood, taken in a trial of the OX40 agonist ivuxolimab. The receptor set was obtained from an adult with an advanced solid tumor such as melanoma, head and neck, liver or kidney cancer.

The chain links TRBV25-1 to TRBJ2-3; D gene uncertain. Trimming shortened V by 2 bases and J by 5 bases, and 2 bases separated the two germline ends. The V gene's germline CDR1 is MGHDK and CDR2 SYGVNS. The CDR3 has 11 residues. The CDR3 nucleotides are TGTGCCAGCAGTGAAGAAGATACGCAGTATTTT. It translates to CASSEEDTQYF.

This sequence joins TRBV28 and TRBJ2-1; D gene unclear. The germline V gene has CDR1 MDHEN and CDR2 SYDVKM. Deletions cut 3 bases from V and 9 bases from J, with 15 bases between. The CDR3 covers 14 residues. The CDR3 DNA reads TGTGCCAGCAGTTTCCCGGGCCCTCAGACTGAGCAGTTCTTC. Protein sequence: CASSFPGPQTEQFF.

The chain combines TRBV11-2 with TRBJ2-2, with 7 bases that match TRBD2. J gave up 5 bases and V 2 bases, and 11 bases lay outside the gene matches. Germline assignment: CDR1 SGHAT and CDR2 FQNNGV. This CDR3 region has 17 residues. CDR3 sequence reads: CASSLKRREGPTGELFF. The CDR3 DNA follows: TGTGCCAGCAGCTTAAAAAGGAGGGAGGGTCCGACCGGGGAGCTGTTTTTT.

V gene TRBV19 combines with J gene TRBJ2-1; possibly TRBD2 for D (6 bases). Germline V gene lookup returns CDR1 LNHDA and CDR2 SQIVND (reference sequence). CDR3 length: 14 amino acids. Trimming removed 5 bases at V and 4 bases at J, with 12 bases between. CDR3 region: CASSVGEEYNEQFF. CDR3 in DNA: TGTGCCAGTAGTGTCGGGGAGGAGTACAATGAGCAGTTCTTC.

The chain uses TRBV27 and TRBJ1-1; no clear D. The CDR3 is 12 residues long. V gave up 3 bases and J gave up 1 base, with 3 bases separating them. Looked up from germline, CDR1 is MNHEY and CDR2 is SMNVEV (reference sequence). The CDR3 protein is CASSFSNTEAFF. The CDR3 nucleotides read TGTGCCAGCAGTTTCTCGAACACTGAAGCTTTCTTT.

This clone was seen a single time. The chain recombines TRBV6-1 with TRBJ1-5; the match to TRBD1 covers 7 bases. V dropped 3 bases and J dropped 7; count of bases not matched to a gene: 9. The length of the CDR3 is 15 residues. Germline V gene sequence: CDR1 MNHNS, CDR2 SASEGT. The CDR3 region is CASSEYRGEEQPQHF. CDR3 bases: TGTGCCAGCAGTGAGTACAGGGGAGAGGAACAGCCCCAGCATTTT.

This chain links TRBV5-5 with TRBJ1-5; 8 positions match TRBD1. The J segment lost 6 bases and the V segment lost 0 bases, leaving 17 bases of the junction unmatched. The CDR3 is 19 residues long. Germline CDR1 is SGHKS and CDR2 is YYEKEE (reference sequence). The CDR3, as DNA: TGTGCCAGCAGCTTGGGGCAGGGGGCAAATCGAGACGGAGGTCAGCCCCAGCATTTT. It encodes CASSLGQGANRDGGQPQHF.

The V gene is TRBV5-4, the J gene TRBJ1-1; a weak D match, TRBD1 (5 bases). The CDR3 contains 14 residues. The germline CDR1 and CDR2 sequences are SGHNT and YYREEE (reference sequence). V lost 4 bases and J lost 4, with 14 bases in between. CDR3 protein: CASSRPTGVTEAFF. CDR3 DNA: TGTGCCAGCAGCCGACCTACAGGTGTCACTGAAGCTTTCTTT.

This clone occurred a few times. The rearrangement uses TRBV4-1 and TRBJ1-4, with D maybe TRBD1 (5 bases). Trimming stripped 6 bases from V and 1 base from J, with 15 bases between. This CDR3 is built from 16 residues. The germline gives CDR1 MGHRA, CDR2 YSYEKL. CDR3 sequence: CASRLGPGLTNEKLFF. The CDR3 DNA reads TGCGCCAGCAGACTAGGACCAGGGCTAACTAATGAAAAACTGTTTTTT.

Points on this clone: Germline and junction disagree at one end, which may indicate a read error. The CDR3 DNA is TGTGCCAGCAGTTGGGACAGGGGGCGGCGGGGAGCTGTTTTT. This encodes CASSWDRGRRGAVF. The chain carries TRBV6-5 and TRBJ2-2; 12 nucleotides line up with TRBD1. CDR1 and CDR2 from the germline V gene are MNHEY and SVGAGI. The CDR3 runs 14 residues.

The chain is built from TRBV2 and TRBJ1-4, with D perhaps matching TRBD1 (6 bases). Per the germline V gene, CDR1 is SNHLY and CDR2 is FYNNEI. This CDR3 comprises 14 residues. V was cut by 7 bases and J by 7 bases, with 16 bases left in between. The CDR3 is CASIYRVVGEKLFF. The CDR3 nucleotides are TGTGCCAGCATATACAGGGTTGTAGGTGAAAAACTGTTTTTT. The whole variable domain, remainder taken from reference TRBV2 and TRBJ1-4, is EPEVTQTPSHQVTQMGQEVILRCVPISNHLYFYWYRQILGQKVEFLVSFYNNEISEKSEIFDDQFSVERPDGSNFTLKIRSTKLEDSAMYFCASIYRVVGEKLFFGSGTQLSVL.

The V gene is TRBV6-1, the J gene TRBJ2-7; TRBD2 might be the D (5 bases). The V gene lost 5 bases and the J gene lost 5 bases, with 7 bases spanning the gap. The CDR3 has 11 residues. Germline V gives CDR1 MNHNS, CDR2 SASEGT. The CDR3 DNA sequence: TGTGCCAGCAGTAACGGGGACGAGCAGTACTTC. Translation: CASSNGDEQYF.

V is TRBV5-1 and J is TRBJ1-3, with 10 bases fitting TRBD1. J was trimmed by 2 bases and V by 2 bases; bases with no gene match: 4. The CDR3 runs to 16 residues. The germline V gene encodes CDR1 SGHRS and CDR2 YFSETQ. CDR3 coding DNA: TGCGCCAGCAGCTTCTCCGGGACAGGGGCTGGAAACACCATATATTTT. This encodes CASSFSGTGAGNTIYF.

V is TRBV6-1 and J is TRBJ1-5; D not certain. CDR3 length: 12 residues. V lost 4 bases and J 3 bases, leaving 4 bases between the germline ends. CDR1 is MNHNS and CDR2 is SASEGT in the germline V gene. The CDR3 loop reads CASSVPNQPQHF. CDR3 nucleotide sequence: TGTGCCAGCAGTGTACCCAATCAGCCCCAGCATTTT.

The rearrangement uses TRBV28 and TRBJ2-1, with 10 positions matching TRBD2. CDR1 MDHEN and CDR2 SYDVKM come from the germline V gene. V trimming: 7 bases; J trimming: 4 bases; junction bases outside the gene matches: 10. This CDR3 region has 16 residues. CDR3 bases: TGTGCCAGCATGGAGGTGGGACTAGCGAATTACAATGAGCAGTTCTTC. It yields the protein CASMEVGLANYNEQFF.

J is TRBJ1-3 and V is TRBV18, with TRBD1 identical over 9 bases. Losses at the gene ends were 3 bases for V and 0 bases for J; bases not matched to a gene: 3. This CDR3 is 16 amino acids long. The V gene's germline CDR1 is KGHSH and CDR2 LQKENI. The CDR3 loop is CASSPRDRVSGNTIYF. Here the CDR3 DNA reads TGTGCCAGCTCACCTAGGGACAGGGTCTCTGGAAACACCATATATTTT.

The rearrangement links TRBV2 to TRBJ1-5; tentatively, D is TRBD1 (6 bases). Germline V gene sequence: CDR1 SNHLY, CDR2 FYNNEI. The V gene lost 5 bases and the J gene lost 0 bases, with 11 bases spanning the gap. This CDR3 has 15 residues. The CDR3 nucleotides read TGTGCCAGCAGTCCCGGACAGTATAGCAATCAGCCCCAGCATTTT. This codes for CASSPGQYSNQPQHF.

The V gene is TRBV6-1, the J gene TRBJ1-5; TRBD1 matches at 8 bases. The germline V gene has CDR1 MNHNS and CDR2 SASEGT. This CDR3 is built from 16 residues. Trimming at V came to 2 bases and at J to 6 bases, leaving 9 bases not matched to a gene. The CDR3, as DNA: TGTGCCAGCAGTGAACTCGCAGGGGGCGTTTTTCAGCCCCAGCATTTT. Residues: CASSELAGGVFQPQHF.

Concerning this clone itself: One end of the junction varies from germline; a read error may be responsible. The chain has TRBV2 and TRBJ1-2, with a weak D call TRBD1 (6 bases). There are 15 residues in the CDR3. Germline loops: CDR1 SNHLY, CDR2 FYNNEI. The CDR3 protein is CANSENPGAGYGYTF. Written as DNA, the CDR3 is TGTGCCAACAGTGAAAATCCAGGGGCGGGCTATGGCTACACCTTC. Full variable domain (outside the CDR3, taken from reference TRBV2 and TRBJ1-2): EPEVTQTPSHQVTQMGQEVILRCVPISNHLYFYWYRQILGQKVEFLVSFYNNEISEKSEIFDDQFSVERPDGSNFTLKIRSTKLEDSAMYFCANSENPGAGYGYTFGSGTRLTVV.

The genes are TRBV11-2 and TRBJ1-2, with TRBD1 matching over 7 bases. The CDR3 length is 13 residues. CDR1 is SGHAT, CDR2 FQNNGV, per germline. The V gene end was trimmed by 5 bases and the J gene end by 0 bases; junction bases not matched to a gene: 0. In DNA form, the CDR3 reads TGTGCCAGCAGCGACAGGGCTAACTATGGCTACACCTTC. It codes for CASSDRANYGYTF.

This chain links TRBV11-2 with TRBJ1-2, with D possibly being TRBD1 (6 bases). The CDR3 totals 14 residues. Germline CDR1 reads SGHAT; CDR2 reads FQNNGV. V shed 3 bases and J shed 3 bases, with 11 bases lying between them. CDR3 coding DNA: TGTGCCAGCAGCTTCGGACAGACGGACTATGGCTACACCTTC. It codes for CASSFGQTDYGYTF.

CDR3: CASSSGTSGSTDTQYF. DNA for the CDR3: TGTGCCAGCAGCTCCGGGACTAGCGGAAGCACAGATACGCAGTATTTT. The chain recombines TRBV5-5 with TRBJ2-3; 11 nucleotides agree with TRBD2. This CDR3 is 16 amino acids long. The V gene's germline CDR1 is SGHKS and CDR2 YYEKEE (reference sequence). V was pared by 3 bases and J by 0 bases, with 3 bases of the junction left unmatched.

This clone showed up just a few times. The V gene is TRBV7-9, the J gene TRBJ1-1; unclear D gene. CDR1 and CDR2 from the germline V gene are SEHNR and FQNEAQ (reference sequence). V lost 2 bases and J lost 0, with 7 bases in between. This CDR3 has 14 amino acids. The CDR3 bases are TGTGCCAGCAGCTTAAGAGGGCTGAACACTGAAGCTTTCTTT. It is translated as CASSLRGLNTEAFF. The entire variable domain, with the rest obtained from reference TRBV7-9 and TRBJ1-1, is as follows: DTGVSQNPRHKITKRGQNVTFRCDPISEHNRLYWYRQTLGQGPEFLTYFQNEAQLEKSRLLSDRFSAERPKGSFSTLEIQRTEQGDSAMYLCASSLRGLNTEAFFGQGTRLTVV.

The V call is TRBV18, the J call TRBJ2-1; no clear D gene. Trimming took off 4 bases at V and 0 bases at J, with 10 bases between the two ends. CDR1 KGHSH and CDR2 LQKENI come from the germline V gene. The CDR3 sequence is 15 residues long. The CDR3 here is CASSLNPSSYNEQFF. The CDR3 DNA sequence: TGTGCCAGCTCACTTAACCCGAGCTCCTACAATGAGCAGTTCTTC.